The source of this T cell receptor beta chain is a study of T-cell reconstitution after alpha-beta-depleted transplantation in children. Preparation of the TCRbeta library was carried out with unique molecular identifiers. In TCRdb, the PCR reads were re-called with MiXCR into one record per CDR3 protein. Here the sample spans about 610,000 distinct CDR3 sequences, roughly a tenth being singletons. This clonotype was detected only a few times. Germline V gene data show CDR1 as SGHTA and CDR2 as FQGNSA. V lost 1 base to trimming and J lost 6 bases; unmatched junction nucleotides: 9. The CDR3 runs to 16 residues.

The sequence came from a human donor who donated a stem cell graft to a child with acute myeloid leukemia. Sequencing was performed on PBMCs from the stem cell graft donor, taken from the stem cell graft. V usage is TRBV7-2 and J usage is TRBJ2-5, with 9 bases that match TRBD2. For the CDR3, the DNA is TGTGCCAGCAGCTTAGAGGTTAGCGGGAGTGGAAAGACCCAGTACTTC. Its translation: CASSLEVSGSGKTQYF.